The rows below give T cell receptor beta chains drawn from one sample of a study of T cell responses to AZD1222 COVID-19 vaccine. Method: immunoSEQ multiplex PCR; TCRdb's copy keeps in-frame clones and lacks some. In the table there are tens of thousands of clones, over 85% of which are singletons. This specimen consisted of peripheral blood, obtained 28 days after the second AZD1222 dose. The receptor source for this set is an adult who received the AZD1222 COVID-19 vaccine. CDR3s include the opening cysteine and the closing phenylalanine or tryptophan. A D gene is named only where the DNA matches it firmly. Size tells how often a clone was seen (once, few, many) or the class of an expanded clone, and some rows leave it out.

TRBJ1-5,-,12,-,TRBV13,TGTGCCAGCAGCACGGGGAGTCAGCCCCAGCATTTT,CASSTGSQPQHF
TRBJ1-6,-,15,-,TRBV6-5,TGTGCCAGCAACACAGGGCCGGCGGATAATTCACCCCTCCACTTT,CASNTGPADNSPLHF
TRBJ2-5,-,14,-,TRBV3-1/TRBV3-2,TGTGCCAGCAGCCAAGCCACTCTATGGGAGACCCAGTACTTC,CASSQATLWETQYF
TRBJ2-5,TRBD1,18,-,TRBV4-2,TGTGCCAGCAGTCACGGGGAGGACAGGGGATCGTACCAAGAGACCCAGTACTTC,CASSHGEDRGSYQETQYF
TRBJ1-5,-,15,-,TRBV5-1,TGCGCCAGCAGCCCGGGGGCCCTTAGCAATCAGCCCCAGCATTTT,CASSPGALSNQPQHF
TRBJ2-3,TRBD2,15,-,TRBV27,TGTGCCAGCAGTTTACAAGCGGGGAACACAGATACGCAGTATTTT,CASSLQAGNTDTQYF
TRBJ1-5,-,18,-,TRBV10-3,TGTGCCATCAGTGGACTCCCCCGGGGGGAGGAGGGCAATCAGCCCCAGCATTTT,CAISGLPRGEEGNQPQHF
TRBJ1-4,-,14,-,TRBV6-6,TGTGCCAGCAGCATTGGGGGTTATAATGAAAAACTGTTTTTT,CASSIGGYNEKLFF
TRBJ2-6,-,19,-,TRBV23-1,TGCGCCAGCAGTCAATTCACCAGGGCGGTGAGCTCTGGGGCCAACGTCCTGACTTTC,CASSQFTRAVSSGANVLTF
TRBJ1-5,TRBD1,15,-,TRBV24-1,TGTGCCACCAGTGACACCTCGGACAGGAATCAGCCCCAGCATTTT,CATSDTSDRNQPQHF
TRBJ1-6,-,16,-,TRBV28,TGTGCCAGCAGTTCCCCCCTTCGCTCCTATAATTCACCCCTCCACTTT,CASSSPLRSYNSPLHF
TRBJ1-4,-,13,-,TRBV2,TGTGCCCTTCTTTACAGGGAAACTGAAAAACTGTTTTTT,CALLYRETEKLFF
TRBJ1-6,TRBD1,15,-,TRBV7-2,TGTGCCAGCAGCCCACGGGGGACAGTTAATTCACCCCTCCACTTT,CASSPRGTVNSPLHF
TRBJ1-4,TRBD1,14,-,TRBV7-2,TGTGCCAGCAGCTTCACAGGGACAGGTGAAAAACTGTTTTTT,CASSFTGTGEKLFF
TRBJ1-5,-,12,-,TRBV2,TGTGCCAGCAGTGAACCTGCAGGGCCCCAGCATTTT,CASSEPAGPQHF
TRBJ2-6,-,16,-,TRBV2,TGTGCCAGCAGTGAAGCGGGCGGGGGCAGTGGAAACGTCCTGACTTTC,CASSEAGGGSGNVLTF
TRBJ2-2,TRBD2,18,-,TRBV28,TGTGCCAGCAGTTTATCCCCCCTTAGCGGGGGGGCGGCTGGGGAGCTGTTTTTT,CASSLSPLSGGAAGELFF
TRBJ1-3,-,16,few,TRBV4-1,TGCGCCAGCAGCCAAGATCTGGCGGCATCTGGAAACACCATATATTTT,CASSQDLAASGNTIYF
TRBJ2-3,-,10,-,TRBV20-1,TGCAGTGCTAGGACAGATACGCAGTATTTT,CSARTDTQYF
TRBJ2-2,-,16,-,TRBV3-1/TRBV3-2,TGTGCCAGCAGCCAAGATATCAGGGGGGCGACCGGGGAGCTGTTTTTT,CASSQDIRGATGELFF
TRBJ2-1,TRBD2,15,-,TRBV28,TGTGCCAGCGGCGGGGAGGGGCGCCCCTACAATGAGCAGTTCTTC,CASGGEGRPYNEQFF